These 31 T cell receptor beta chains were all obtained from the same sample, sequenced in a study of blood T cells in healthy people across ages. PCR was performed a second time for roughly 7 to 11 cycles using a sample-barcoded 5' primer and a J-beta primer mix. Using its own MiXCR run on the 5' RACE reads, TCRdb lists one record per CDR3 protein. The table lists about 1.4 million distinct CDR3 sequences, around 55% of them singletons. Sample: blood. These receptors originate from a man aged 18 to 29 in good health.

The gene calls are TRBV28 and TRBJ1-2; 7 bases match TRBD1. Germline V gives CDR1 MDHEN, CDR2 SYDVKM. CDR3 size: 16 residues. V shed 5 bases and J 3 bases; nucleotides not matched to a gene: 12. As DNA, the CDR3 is TGTGCCAGCAGTAGAGGAGACAGGGCCCTTCACTATGGCTACACCTTC. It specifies CASSRGDRALHYGYTF.

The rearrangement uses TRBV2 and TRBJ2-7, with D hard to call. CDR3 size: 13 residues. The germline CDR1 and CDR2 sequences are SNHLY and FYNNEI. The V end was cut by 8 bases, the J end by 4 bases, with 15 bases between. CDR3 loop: CASLVAPLYEQYF. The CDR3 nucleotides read TGTGCCAGCCTAGTGGCCCCCTTATACGAGCAGTACTTC. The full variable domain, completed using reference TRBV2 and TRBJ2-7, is EPEVTQTPSHQVTQMGQEVILRCVPISNHLYFYWYRQILGQKVEFLVSFYNNEISEKSEIFDDQFSVERPDGSNFTLKIRSTKLEDSAMYFCASLVAPLYEQYFGPGTRLTVT.

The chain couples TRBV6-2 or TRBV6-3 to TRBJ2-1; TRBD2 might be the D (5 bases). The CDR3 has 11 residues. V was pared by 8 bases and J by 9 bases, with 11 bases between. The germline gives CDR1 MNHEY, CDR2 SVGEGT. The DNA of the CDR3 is TGTGCCAGCGAAGGTCGGGGTGAGCAGTTCTTC. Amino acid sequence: CASEGRGEQFF.

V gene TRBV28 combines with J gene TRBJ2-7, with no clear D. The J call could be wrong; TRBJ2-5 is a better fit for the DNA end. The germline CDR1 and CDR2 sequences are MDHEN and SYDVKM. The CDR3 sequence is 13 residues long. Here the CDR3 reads CASSFNPAGTQYF. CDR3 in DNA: TGTGCCAGCAGTTTTAATCCCGCAGGGACCCAGTACTTC.

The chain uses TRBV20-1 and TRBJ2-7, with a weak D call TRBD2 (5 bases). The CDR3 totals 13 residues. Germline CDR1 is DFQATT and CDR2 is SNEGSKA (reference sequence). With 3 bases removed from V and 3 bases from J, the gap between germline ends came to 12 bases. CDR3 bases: TGCAGTGCTAGTGGTAGCGCCGACTACGAGCAGTACTTC. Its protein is CSASGSADYEQYF.

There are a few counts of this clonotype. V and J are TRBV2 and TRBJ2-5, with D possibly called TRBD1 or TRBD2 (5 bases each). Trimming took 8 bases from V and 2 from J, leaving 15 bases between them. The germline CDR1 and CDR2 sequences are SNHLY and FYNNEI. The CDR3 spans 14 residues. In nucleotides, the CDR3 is TGTGCCAGCTTCACGGGGCTCTGGCAAGAGACCCAGTACTTC. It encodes CASFTGLWQETQYF.

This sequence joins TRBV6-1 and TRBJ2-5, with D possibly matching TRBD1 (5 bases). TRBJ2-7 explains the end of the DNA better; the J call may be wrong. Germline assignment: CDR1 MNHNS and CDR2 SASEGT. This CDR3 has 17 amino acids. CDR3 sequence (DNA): TGTGCCAGCAGTGGAGCACAGCGTTTACAGGTATACTACGAGCAGTACTTC. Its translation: CASSGAQRLQVYYEQYF.

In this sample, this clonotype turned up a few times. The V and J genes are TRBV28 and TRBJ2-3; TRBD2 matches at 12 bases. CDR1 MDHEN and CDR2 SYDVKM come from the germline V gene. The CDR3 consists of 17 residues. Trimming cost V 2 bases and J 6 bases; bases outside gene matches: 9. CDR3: CASSLRPTSGGADTQYF. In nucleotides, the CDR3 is TGTGCCAGCAGTTTACGACCGACTAGCGGGGGAGCCGATACGCAGTATTTT. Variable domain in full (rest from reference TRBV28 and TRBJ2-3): DVKVTQSSRYLVKRTGEKVFLECVQDMDHENMFWYRQDPGLGLRLIYFSYDVKMKEKGDIPEGYSVSREKKERFSLILESASTNQTSMYLCASSLRPTSGGADTQYFGPGTRLTVL.

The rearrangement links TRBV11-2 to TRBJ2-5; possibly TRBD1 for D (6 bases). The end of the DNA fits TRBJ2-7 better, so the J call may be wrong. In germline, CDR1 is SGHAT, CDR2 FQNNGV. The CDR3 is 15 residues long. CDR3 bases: TGTGCCAGCAGCTTGTCTTCCGGACAGTATTACGAGCAGTACTTC. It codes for CASSLSSGQYYEQYF.

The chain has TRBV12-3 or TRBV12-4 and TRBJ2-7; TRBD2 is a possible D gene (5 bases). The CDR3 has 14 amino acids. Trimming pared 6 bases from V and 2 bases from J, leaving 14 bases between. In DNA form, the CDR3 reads TGTGCCAGCAGGGTAGCCGGAGGACCCTACGAGCAGTACTTC. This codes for CASRVAGGPYEQYF.

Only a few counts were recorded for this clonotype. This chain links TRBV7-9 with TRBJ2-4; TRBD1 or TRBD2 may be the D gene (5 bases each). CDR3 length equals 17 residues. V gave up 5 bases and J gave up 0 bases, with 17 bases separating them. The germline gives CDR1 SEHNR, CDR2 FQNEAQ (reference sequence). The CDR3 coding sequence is TGTGCCAGCAGCCCGAGGGGCCTCGTCTTAGCCAAAAACATTCAGTACTTC. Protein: CASSPRGLVLAKNIQYF. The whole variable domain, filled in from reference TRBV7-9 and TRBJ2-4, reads DTGVSQNPRHKITKRGQNVTFRCDPISEHNRLYWYRQTLGQGPEFLTYFQNEAQLEKSRLLSDRFSAERPKGSFSTLEIQRTEQGDSAMYLCASSPRGLVLAKNIQYFGAGTRLSVL.

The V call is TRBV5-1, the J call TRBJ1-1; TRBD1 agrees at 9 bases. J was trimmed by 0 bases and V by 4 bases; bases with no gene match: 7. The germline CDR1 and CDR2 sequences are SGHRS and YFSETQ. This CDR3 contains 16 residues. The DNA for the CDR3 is TGCGCCAGCAGCCTGGGACAGGGAGCGGTGAACACTGAAGCTTTCTTT. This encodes CASSLGQGAVNTEAFF.

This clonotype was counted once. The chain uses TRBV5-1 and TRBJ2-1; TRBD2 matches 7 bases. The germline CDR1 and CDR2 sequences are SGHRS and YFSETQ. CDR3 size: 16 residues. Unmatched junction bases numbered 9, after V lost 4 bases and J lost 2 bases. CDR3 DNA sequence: TGCGCCAGCAGCCCTGAAGCGGGAAATACCTACAATGAGCAGTTCTTC. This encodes CASSPEAGNTYNEQFF.

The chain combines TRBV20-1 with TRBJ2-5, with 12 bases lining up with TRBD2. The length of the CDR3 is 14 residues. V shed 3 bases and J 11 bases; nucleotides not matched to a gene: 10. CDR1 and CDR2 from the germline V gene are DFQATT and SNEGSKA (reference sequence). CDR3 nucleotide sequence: TGCAGTGCTAGTCGGACTAGCGGGGATTCGGGGCAGTACTTC. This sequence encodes CSASRTSGDSGQYF.

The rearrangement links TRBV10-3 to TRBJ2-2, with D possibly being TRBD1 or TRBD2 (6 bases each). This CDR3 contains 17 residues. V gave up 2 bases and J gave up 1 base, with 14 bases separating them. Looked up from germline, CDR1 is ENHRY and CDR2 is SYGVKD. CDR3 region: CAISERGTPMNTGELFF. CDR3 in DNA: TGTGCCATCAGTGAGCGGGGGACACCTATGAACACCGGGGAGCTGTTTTTT.

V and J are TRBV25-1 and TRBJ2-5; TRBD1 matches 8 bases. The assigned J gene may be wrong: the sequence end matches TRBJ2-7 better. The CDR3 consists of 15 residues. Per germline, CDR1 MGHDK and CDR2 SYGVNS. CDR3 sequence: CASSETGALGHEQYF. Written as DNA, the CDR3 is TGTGCCAGCAGTGAGACAGGGGCGTTAGGCCACGAGCAGTACTTC.

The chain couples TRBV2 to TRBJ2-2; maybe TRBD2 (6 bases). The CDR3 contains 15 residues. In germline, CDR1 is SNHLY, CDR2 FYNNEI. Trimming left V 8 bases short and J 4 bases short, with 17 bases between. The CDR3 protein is CASLRGLARTGELFF. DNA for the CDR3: TGTGCCAGCTTGCGCGGGCTAGCGCGCACCGGGGAGCTGTTTTTT.

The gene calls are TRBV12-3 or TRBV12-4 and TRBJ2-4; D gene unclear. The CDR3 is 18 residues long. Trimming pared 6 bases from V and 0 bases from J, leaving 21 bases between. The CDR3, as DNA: TGTGCCAGCAGCCATGGCTCCCAAGTGGCGCCAGCCAAAAACATTCAGTACTTC. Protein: CASSHGSQVAPAKNIQYF.

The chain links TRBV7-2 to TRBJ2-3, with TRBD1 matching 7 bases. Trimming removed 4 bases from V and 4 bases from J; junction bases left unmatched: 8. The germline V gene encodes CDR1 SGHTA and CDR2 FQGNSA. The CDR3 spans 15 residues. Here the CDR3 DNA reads TGTGCCAGCAGCTCCGACAGGGAGATCCCAGATACGCAGTATTTT. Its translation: CASSSDREIPDTQYF.

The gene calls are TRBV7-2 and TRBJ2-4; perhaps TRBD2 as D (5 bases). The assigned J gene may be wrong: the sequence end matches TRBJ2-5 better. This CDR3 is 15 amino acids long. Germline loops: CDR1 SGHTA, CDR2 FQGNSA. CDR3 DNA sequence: TGTGCCAGCAGCCGCCCCGGCTTAGCGATAGAGACCCAGTACTTC. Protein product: CASSRPGLAIETQYF.

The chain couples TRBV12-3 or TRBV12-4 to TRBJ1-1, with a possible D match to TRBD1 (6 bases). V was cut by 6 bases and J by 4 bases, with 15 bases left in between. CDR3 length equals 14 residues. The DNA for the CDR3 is TGTGCCAGCAGACTGGGGGGGGCTTTCACTGAAGCTTTCTTT. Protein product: CASRLGGAFTEAFF.

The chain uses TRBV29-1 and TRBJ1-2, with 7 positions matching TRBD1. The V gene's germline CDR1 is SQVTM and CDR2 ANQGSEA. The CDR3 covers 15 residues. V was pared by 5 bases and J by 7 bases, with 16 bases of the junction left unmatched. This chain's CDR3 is CSVHHIQGSAAGYTF. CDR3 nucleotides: TGCAGCGTTCACCATATACAGGGGTCGGCGGCTGGCTACACCTTC.

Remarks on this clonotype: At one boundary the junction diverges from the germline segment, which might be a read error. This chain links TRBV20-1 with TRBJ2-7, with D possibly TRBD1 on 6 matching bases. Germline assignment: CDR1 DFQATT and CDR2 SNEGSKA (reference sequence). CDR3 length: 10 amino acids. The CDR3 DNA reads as TGCAGTGCTGGGGACAACGAGCAGAACTTC. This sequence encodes CSAGDNEQNF.

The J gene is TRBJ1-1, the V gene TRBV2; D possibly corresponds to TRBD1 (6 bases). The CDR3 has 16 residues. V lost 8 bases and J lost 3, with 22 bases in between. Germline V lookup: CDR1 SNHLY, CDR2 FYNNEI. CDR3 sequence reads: CASGLPGGGLYTEAFF. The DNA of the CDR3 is TGTGCCAGCGGCCTACCCGGTGGGGGGCTGTACACTGAAGCTTTCTTT. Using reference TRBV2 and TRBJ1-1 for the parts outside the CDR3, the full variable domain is EPEVTQTPSHQVTQMGQEVILRCVPISNHLYFYWYRQILGQKVEFLVSFYNNEISEKSEIFDDQFSVERPDGSNFTLKIRSTKLEDSAMYFCASGLPGGGLYTEAFFGQGTRLTVV.

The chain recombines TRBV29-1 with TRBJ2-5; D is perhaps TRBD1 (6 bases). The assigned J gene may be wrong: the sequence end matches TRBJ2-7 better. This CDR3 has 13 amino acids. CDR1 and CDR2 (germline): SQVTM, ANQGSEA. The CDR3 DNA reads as TGCAGCGTTTCCCGACAGGCCTCCTACGAGCAGTACTTC. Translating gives CSVSRQASYEQYF.

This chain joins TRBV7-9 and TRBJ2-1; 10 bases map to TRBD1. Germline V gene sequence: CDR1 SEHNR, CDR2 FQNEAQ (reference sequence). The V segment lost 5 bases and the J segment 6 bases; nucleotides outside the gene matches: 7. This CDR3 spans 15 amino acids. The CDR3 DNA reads TGTGCCAGCAGCGAAACTGGGACAGGGGTCAATGAGCAGTTCTTC. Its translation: CASSETGTGVNEQFF.

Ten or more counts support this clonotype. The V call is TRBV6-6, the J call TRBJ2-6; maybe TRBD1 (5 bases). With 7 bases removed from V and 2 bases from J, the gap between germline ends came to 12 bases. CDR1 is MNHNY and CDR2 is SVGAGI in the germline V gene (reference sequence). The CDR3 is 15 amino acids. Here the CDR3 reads CASNQGNPGANVLTF. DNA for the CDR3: TGTGCCAGCAATCAGGGCAACCCTGGGGCCAACGTCCTGACTTTC.

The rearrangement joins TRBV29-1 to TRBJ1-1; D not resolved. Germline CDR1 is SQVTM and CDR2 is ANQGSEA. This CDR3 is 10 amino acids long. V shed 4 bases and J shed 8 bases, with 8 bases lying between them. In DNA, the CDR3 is TGCAGCGTTGGGACGGCGGAAGCTTTCTTT. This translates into CSVGTAEAFF.

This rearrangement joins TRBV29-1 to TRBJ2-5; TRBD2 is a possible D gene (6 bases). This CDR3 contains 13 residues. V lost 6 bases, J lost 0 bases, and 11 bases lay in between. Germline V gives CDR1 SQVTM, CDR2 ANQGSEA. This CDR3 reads CSVGLQYQETQYF. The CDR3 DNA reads TGCAGCGTGGGACTCCAGTACCAAGAGACCCAGTACTTC.

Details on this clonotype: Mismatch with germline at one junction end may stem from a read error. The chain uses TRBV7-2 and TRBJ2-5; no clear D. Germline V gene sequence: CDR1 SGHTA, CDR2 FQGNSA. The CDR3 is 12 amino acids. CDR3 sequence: CAIIDSVQTQNF. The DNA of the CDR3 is TGTGCCATCATAGACTCAGTTCAGACCCAGAACTTC.

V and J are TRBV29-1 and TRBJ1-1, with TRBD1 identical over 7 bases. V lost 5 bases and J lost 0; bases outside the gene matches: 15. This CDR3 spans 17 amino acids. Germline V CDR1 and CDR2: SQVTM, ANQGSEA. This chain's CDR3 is CSVPILPGQRMNTEAFF. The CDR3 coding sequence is TGCAGCGTTCCCATTCTACCGGGACAGAGGATGAACACTGAAGCTTTCTTT.